This T cell receptor beta chain was documented in a study of follicular helper T cells after annual influenza vaccination. The assay was immunoSEQ multiplex PCR, and TCRdb's table has in-frame clones only and misses some. The sample yields about 11,000 clones, 82% seen once. There are 14 residues in the CDR3. Germline V lookup: CDR1 SGDLS, CDR2 YYNGEE. V lost 0 bases and J 2 bases, leaving 9 bases between the germline ends. The receptor was isolated from an adult who received the influenza vaccine. The sequencing here drew on CXCR5- memory CD4+ T cells sorted from blood, taken 6 weeks after influenza vaccination. The chain has TRBV9 and TRBJ2-7; maybe TRBD1 (5 bases). DNA of the CDR3: TGTGCCAGCAGCGTAGGGCAGGGTACCTACGAGCAGTACTTC. This sequence encodes CASSVGQGTYEQYF.